One sample yielded the 11 T cell receptor beta chains listed below, sequenced in a study of control samples from healthy donors and cancer patients. Some clones are missing from TCRdb's copy, which holds only in-frame ones; the method was immunoSEQ multiplex PCR. The sample includes 390,000 or so clones, approximately 90% of them seen just once. Sequencing was performed on PBMCs. These receptor sequences come from a man aged 35 to 55 with head and neck cancer.

The chain is built from TRBV5-4 and TRBJ1-3; a possible D gene is TRBD1 (6 bases). The germline CDR1 and CDR2 sequences are SGHNT and YYREEE (reference sequence). This CDR3 region has 17 residues. Trimming took 4 bases from V and 2 from J, leaving 19 bases between them. The CDR3 nucleotides read TGTGCCAGCAGCAACTACAGAACAGGGATCGCTGGAAACACCATATATTTT. Translating gives CASSNYRTGIAGNTIYF.

On this clone: Germline is not matched at one junction end, which may reflect a read error. CDR3 sequence: CSARGGEKLFF. CDR3 nucleotides: TGCAGCGCTAGGGGGGGTGAAAAACTGTTTTTT. This chain uses TRBV20-1 with TRBJ1-4; possible D gene TRBD1, 6 bases. CDR1 DFQATT and CDR2 SNEGSKA come from the germline V gene (reference sequence). This CDR3 spans 11 amino acids.

The genes are TRBV6-5 and TRBJ1-5; weak D call: TRBD1 (6 bases). Trimming removed 3 bases at V and 4 bases at J, with 16 bases between. Germline CDR1 MNHEY, CDR2 SVGAGI. This CDR3 has 16 residues. CDR3 nucleotides: TGTGCCAGCAGTTATTACTCGACAGGAGGAAATCAGCCCCAGCATTTT. Protein sequence: CASSYYSTGGNQPQHF.

The chain is built from TRBV3-1 (or the pseudogene TRBV3-2) and TRBJ1-5; a weak D match, TRBD1 (6 bases). The CDR3 loop spans 18 amino acids. The germline CDR1 and CDR2 sequences are LGHDT and YNNKEL (reference sequence). The V gene lost 0 bases and the J gene lost 1 base, with 16 bases spanning the gap. The CDR3 bases are TGTGCCAGCAGCCAAGATCTCCCCCTACAGGGAAGCAATCAGCCCCAGCATTTT. Translated, it gives CASSQDLPLQGSNQPQHF.

This chain uses TRBV6-1 with TRBJ2-4; a weak D match, TRBD1 (5 bases). CDR3 length equals 13 residues. Trimming pared 0 bases from V and 14 bases from J, leaving 14 bases between. CDR1 is MNHNS and CDR2 is SASEGT in the germline V gene. CDR3 bases: TGTGCCAGCAGTGAAGCGAACGGCAGGGTAGAGTACTTC. It specifies CASSEANGRVEYF.

The rearrangement joins TRBV19 to TRBJ1-5; 9 positions match TRBD1. Germline loops: CDR1 LNHDA, CDR2 SQIVND (reference sequence). CDR3 length equals 15 residues. With 3 bases clipped from V and 4 bases from J, the junction kept 4 bases outside the gene matches. This CDR3 is CASSMSGQGNQPQHF. Written as DNA, the CDR3 is TGTGCCAGTAGTATGTCGGGACAGGGTAATCAGCCCCAGCATTTT.

The V call is TRBV7-6, the J call TRBJ2-3, with D possibly being TRBD2 (7 bases). This CDR3 has 16 residues. Germline V lookup: CDR1 SGHVS, CDR2 FNYEAQ. With 1 base removed from V and 5 bases from J, the gap between germline ends came to 16 bases. CDR3 amino acids: CASSLVVGGQGDTQYF. CDR3 DNA sequence: TGTGCCAGCAGCTTAGTTGTGGGGGGGCAGGGAGATACGCAGTATTTT.

This clone was detected many times. V usage is TRBV9 and J usage is TRBJ1-2, with D hard to call. The CDR3 is 15 amino acids. Germline V CDR1 and CDR2: SGDLS, YYNGEE. The V end was cut by 4 bases, the J end by 8 bases, with 21 bases between. CDR3 sequence: CASSRSPGGGKGYTF. The DNA of the CDR3 is TGTGCCAGCAGCCGGTCCCCCGGTGGAGGGAAAGGCTACACCTTC.

The chain joins TRBV27 to TRBJ1-2; no firm D call. CDR1 MNHEY and CDR2 SMNVEV come from the germline V gene (reference sequence). Trimming took off 4 bases at V and 5 bases at J, with 11 bases between the two ends. This CDR3 comprises 13 residues. This chain's CDR3 is CASSSRLAYGYTF. CDR3 DNA: TGTGCCAGCAGTTCTCGGTTGGCATATGGCTACACCTTC.

The rearrangement links TRBV12-3 or TRBV12-4 to TRBJ1-1; possibly TRBD1 for D (5 bases). This CDR3 has 13 residues. Between the trimmed V and J ends, which lost 5 bases and 5 bases, there was a span of 12 bases. CDR3 sequence reads: CASSPAGWTEAFF. As DNA, the CDR3 is TGTGCCAGCAGTCCCGCAGGGTGGACTGAAGCTTTCTTT.

The chain uses TRBV3-1 (or the pseudogene TRBV3-2) and TRBJ2-7; a weak D match, TRBD1 (6 bases). V was pared by 3 bases and J by 2 bases, with 14 bases between. The CDR3 totals 15 residues. Germline CDR1 LGHDT, CDR2 YNNKEL (reference sequence). In nucleotides, the CDR3 is TGTGCCAGCAGCCATTTCACAGGGTATCCCTACGAGCAGTACTTC. Residues: CASSHFTGYPYEQYF.